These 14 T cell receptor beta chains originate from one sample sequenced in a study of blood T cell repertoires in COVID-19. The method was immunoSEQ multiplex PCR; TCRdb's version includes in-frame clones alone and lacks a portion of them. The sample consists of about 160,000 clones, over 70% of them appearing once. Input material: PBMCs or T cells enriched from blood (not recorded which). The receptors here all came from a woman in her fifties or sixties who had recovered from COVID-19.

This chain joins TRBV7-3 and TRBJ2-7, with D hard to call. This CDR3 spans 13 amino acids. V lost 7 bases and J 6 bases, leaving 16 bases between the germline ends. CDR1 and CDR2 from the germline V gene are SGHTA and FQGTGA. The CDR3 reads CASTKNSGSEQYF. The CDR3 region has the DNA TGTGCCAGCACCAAAAACTCAGGAAGCGAGCAGTACTTC.

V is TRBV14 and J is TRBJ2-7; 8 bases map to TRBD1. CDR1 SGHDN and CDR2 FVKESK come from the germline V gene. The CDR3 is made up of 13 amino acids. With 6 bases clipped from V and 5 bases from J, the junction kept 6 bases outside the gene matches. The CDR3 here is CASRTTGVHEQYF. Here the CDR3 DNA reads TGTGCCAGCAGAACGACAGGGGTCCACGAGCAGTACTTC.

The CDR3 loop reads CASSLRRDYNSPLHF. The CDR3 nucleotides are TGTGCCAGCAGCTTGCGGAGGGACTATAATTCACCCCTCCACTTT. V usage is TRBV5-6 and J usage is TRBJ1-6, with D unresolved. The germline CDR1 and CDR2 sequences are SGHDT and YYEEEE. This CDR3 comprises 15 residues. V was pared by 1 base and J by 3 bases, with 8 bases between.

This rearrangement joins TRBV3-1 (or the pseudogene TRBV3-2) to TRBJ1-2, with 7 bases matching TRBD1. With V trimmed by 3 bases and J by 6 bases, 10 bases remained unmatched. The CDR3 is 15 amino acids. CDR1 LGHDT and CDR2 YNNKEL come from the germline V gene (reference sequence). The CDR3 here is CASSQSTGVVHGYTF. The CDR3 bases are TGTGCCAGCAGCCAGTCTACAGGGGTGGTGCATGGCTACACCTTC.

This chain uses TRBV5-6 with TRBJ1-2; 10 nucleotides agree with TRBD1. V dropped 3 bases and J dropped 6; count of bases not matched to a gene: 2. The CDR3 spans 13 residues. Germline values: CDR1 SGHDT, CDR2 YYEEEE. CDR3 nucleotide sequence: TGTGCCAGCAGCTGGGGACAGGGGAATGGCTACACCTTC. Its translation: CASSWGQGNGYTF.

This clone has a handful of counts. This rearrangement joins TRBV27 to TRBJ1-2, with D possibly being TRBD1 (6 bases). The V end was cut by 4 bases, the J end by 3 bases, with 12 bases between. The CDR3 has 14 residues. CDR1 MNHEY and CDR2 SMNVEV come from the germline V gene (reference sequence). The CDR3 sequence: CASSSQQGDYGYTF. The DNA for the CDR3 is TGTGCCAGCAGTTCCCAACAGGGAGACTATGGCTACACCTTC.

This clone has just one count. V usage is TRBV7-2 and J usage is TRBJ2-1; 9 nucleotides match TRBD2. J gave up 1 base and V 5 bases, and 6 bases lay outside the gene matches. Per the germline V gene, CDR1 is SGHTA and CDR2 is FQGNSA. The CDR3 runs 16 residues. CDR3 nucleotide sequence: TGTGCCAGCAGCACAGGCGGGGGGGCATCCTACAATGAGCAGTTCTTC. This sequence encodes CASSTGGGASYNEQFF.

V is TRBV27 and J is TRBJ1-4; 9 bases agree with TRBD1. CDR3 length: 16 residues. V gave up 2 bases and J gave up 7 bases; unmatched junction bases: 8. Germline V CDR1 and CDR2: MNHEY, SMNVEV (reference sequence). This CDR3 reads CASSLLTGTGPEKLFF. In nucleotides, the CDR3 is TGTGCCAGCAGTTTACTCACCGGGACAGGGCCTGAAAAACTGTTTTTT.

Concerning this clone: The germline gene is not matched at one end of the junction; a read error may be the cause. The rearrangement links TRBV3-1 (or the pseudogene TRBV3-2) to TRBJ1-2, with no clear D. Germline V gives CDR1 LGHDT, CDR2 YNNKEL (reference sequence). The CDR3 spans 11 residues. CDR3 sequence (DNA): TGTGCCAGCAGCCTAAACTCTGGCTACACCTTC. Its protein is CASSLNSGYTF.

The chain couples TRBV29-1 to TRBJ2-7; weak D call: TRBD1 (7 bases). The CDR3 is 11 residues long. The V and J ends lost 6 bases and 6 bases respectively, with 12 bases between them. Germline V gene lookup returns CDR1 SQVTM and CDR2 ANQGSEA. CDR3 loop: CSVAQGGEQYF. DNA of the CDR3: TGCAGCGTCGCGCAGGGGGGCGAGCAGTACTTC.

DNA of the CDR3: TGTGCCAGCAGCAATACCGGGACAGCCTATGGCTACACCTTC. This translates into CASSNTGTAYGYTF. This rearrangement joins TRBV5-5 to TRBJ1-2; 7 nucleotides align to TRBD1. The CDR3 has 14 residues. Germline CDR1 reads SGHKS; CDR2 reads YYEKEE (reference sequence). Trimming removed 4 bases from V and 4 bases from J; junction bases left unmatched: 7.

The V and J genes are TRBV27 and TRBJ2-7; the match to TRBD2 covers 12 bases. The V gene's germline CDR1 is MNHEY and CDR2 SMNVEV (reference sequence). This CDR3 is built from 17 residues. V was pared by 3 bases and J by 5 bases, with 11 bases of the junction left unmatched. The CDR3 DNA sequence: TGTGCCAGCAGTTTCGGTACTAGCGGGGGGCCTCGGGACGAGCAGTACTTC. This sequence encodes CASSFGTSGGPRDEQYF.

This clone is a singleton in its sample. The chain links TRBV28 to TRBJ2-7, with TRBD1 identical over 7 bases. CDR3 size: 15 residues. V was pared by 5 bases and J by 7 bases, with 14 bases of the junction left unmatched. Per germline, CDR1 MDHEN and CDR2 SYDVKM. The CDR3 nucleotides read TGTGCCAGCAGTACAACCTTGGGTCCGACAGGGGAGCAGTACTTC. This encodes CASSTTLGPTGEQYF.

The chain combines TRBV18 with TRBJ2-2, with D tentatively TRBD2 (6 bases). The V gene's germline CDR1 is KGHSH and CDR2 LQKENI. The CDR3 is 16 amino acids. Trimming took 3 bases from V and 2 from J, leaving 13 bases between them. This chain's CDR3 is CASSPSPGVNTGELFF. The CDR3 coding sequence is TGTGCCAGCTCACCGTCGCCGGGGGTAAACACCGGGGAGCTGTTTTTT.